The entry below describes one T cell receptor beta chain. CDR3 size: 14 residues. Trimming cost V 7 bases and J 3 bases; bases outside gene matches: 5. The V gene's germline CDR1 is MDHEN and CDR2 SYDVKM. This table comes from immunoSEQ multiplex PCR, and its TCRdb copy is limited to in-frame clones, with some not included. The sample holds more than 1.2 million clones, approximately 98.5% seen once. The data stem from a study of shared clonotypes between healthy human individuals. The receptor was derived from a young man in good health. The sequenced sample consisted of naive CD4+ T cells sorted from blood. As to subset: CD45RA+ positively selected. The rearrangement links TRBV28 to TRBJ2-1, with 8 bases lining up with TRBD2. CDR3 residues: CASKMTSVYNEQFF. CDR3 in DNA: TGTGCCAGCAAGATGACTAGCGTCTACAATGAGCAGTTCTTC.